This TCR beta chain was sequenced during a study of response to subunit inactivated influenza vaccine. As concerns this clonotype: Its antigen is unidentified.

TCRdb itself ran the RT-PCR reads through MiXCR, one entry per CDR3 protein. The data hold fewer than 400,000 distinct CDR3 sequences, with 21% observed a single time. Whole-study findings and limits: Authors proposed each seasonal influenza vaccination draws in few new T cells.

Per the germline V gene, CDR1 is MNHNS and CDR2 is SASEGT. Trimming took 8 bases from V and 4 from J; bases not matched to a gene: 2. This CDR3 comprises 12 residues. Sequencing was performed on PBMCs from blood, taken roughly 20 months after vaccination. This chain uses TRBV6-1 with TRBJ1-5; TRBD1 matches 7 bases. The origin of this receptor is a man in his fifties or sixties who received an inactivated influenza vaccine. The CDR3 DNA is TGTGCCAGCCGACAGGGAAATCAGCCCCAGCATTTT. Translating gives CASRQGNQPQHF.